One sample yielded the 14 T cell receptor beta chains listed below, sequenced in a study of regulatory T cells in long-lasting Graves disease. With iRepertoire HTBI primers and Arm-PCR of CDR3 regions, TCR beta libraries were built. MiXCR, run by TCRdb on the multiplex PCR reads, gives a single entry per CDR3 protein. The repertoire holds about 380,000 distinct CDR3 sequences, with less than 20% as singletons. Indicated time point: newly diagnosed GD, antithyroid drugs for less than 3 months. RNA isolated from PBMCs was used to make the TCR library. The sample here was peripheral blood mononuclear cells (PBMCs), taken at new diagnosis, from a patient treated with antithyroid drugs. The receptors derive from a female donor with Graves disease.

The rearrangement joins TRBV12-3 or TRBV12-4 to TRBJ1-3, with 8 positions matching TRBD1. The CDR3 extends over 13 amino acids. The V and J ends lost 5 bases and 8 bases, in that order; junction bases with no gene match: 5. The CDR3 sequence is CASSPRQGHTIYF. As DNA, the CDR3 is TGTGCCAGCAGTCCGCGACAGGGGCACACCATATATTTT.

V is TRBV9 and J is TRBJ2-3; 8 positions match TRBD2. This CDR3 spans 12 amino acids. CDR1 is SGDLS and CDR2 is YYNGEE in the germline V gene. V was clipped by 7 bases and J by 9 bases; unmatched bases: 7. Here the CDR3 reads CASGRSGGTQYF. The CDR3 DNA reads as TGTGCCAGCGGCAGATCGGGGGGGACGCAGTATTTT. Drawing the rest from reference TRBV9 and TRBJ2-3, the complete variable domain is DSGVTQTPKHLITATGQRVTLRCSPRSGDLSVYWYQQSLDQGLQFLIQYYNGEERAKGNILERFSAQQFPDLHSELNLSSLELGDSALYFCASGRSGGTQYFGPGTRLTVL.

This clonotype was seen more than once but under ten times. The CDR3 is CAWSVQNYNEQFF. In DNA, the CDR3 is TGTGCCTGGAGTGTACAGAATTACAATGAGCAGTTCTTC. The chain has TRBV30 and TRBJ2-1, with unresolved D. In germline, CDR1 is GTSNPN, CDR2 SVGIG (reference sequence). CDR3 size: 13 residues. The germline V and J ends were trimmed by 0 bases and 4 bases, with 7 bases remaining between them.

This chain uses TRBV2 with TRBJ2-1, with 8 bases aligning to TRBD2. V lost 3 bases and J lost 5; bases outside the gene matches: 6. CDR3 length: 15 residues. The germline gives CDR1 SNHLY, CDR2 FYNNEI. CDR3: CASSEKREFDNEQFF. The CDR3 bases are TGTGCCAGCAGTGAGAAGCGGGAGTTTGACAATGAGCAGTTCTTC.

There are many counts of this clonotype. Compared with germline, one end of the junction differs, possibly owing to a read error. This CDR3 reads CAGSDRSNTEAFF. CDR3 coding DNA: TGTGCCGGCAGTGACAGATCGAACACTGAAGCTTTCTTT. The chain carries TRBV2 and TRBJ1-1, with a possible D match to TRBD1 (5 bases). CDR1 is SNHLY, CDR2 FYNNEI, per germline. This CDR3 contains 13 residues.

This clonotype was observed at least ten times. The chain employs TRBV5-4 and TRBJ2-4; D remains unclear. Per the germline V gene, CDR1 is SGHNT and CDR2 is YYREEE (reference sequence). This CDR3 has 12 amino acids. The V end lost 5 bases, the J end lost 8 bases, and 11 bases lay between the germline ends. For the CDR3, the DNA is TGTGCCAGCAGTAAGGGCTCGTACATTCAGTACTTC. Its translation: CASSKGSYIQYF.

The chain carries TRBV10-3 and TRBJ2-3; 9 bases line up with TRBD2. CDR1 and CDR2 from the germline V gene are ENHRY and SYGVKD. V dropped 0 bases and J dropped 1; count of bases not matched to a gene: 11. The CDR3 consists of 19 residues. The CDR3, as DNA: TGTGCCATCAGTGAGTCGATCTTGGGCGGGGGGGCCGGCACAGATACGCAGTATTTT. Translation gives CAISESILGGGAGTDTQYF.

This clonotype came up a few times. V is TRBV5-1 and J is TRBJ1-1, with TRBD1 identical over 8 bases. This CDR3 comprises 16 residues. Per germline, CDR1 SGHRS and CDR2 YFSETQ. J gave up 9 bases and V 4 bases, and 17 bases lay outside the gene matches. As DNA, the CDR3 is TGCGCCAGCAGCCTTTGGACAGGGAGGTCGGACCATAAAGCTTTCTTT. Protein sequence: CASSLWTGRSDHKAFF.

This clonotype occurred a few times. The genes are TRBV7-9 and TRBJ2-7; TRBD1 or TRBD2 may be the D gene (6 bases each). In germline, CDR1 is SEHNR, CDR2 FQNEAQ (reference sequence). Trimming stripped 4 bases from V and 3 bases from J, with 13 bases between. The CDR3 contains 14 residues. Written as DNA, the CDR3 is TGTGCCAGCAGCTCCCGAAGGGGGGACTACGAGCAGTACTTC. Translation: CASSSRRGDYEQYF.

V gene TRBV29-1 combines with J gene TRBJ2-7; TRBD2 is a possible D gene (5 bases). Germline V lookup: CDR1 SQVTM, CDR2 ANQGSEA. The V end was cut by 4 bases, the J end by 3 bases, with 10 bases between. The CDR3 loop spans 12 amino acids. The CDR3 DNA reads as TGCAGCGTTGTCGGGAATAACTACGAGCAGTACTTC. Protein: CSVVGNNYEQYF.

There are many counts of this clonotype. The chain links TRBV6-1 to TRBJ2-2; 8 bases match TRBD2. Trimming at V came to 6 bases and at J to 3 bases, leaving 6 bases not matched to a gene. Germline lookup yields CDR1 MNHNS and CDR2 SASEGT. The CDR3 spans 15 residues. The CDR3 DNA reads as TGTGCCAGCAGCGGGAGGGCCCTGGACACCGGGGAGCTGTTTTTT. The encoded protein is CASSGRALDTGELFF.

This clonotype was found many times. Sequence at one end of the junction differs from germline and may be a read error. This chain links TRBV12-3 or TRBV12-4 with TRBJ2-7; TRBD1 aligns across 8 bases. This CDR3 is 13 amino acids long. The CDR3 DNA sequence: TGTGCCATCAGTTGGACAGGGAACCACGAGCAGTACTTC. Its translation is CAISWTGNHEQYF.

The chain couples TRBV28 to TRBJ2-1; D ambiguous. The CDR3 is made up of 12 amino acids. Germline-derived CDR1 and CDR2 are MDHEN and SYDVKM. Trimming removed 7 bases from V and 9 bases from J, with 13 bases in between. As DNA, the CDR3 is TGTGCCAGCAACAGTTTAATCGGTGAGCAGTTCTTC. It specifies CASNSLIGEQFF.

This clonotype was observed at least ten times. CDR3 sequence: CASRPMFSQETQYF. For the CDR3, the DNA is TGTGCCAGCAGACCCATGTTTTCCCAGGAGACCCAGTACTTC. The J gene is TRBJ2-5, the V gene TRBV6-1; no firm D call. This CDR3 has 14 residues. V shed 6 bases and J shed 5 bases, with 16 bases lying between them. In germline, CDR1 is MNHNS, CDR2 SASEGT.